The present entry profiles one TCR beta chain with its context. The data stem from a study of shared clonotypes between healthy human individuals. Across the study: CD4 naive and memory got three plates each, CD8 naive two, CD8 memory one.

Libraries were prepared by immunoSEQ multiplex PCR; TCRdb keeps only in-frame clonotypes and omits some of them. The repertoire holds fewer than 150,000 clones, more than 65% seen once, with 20% to 25% in the top ten. Germline V gene sequence: CDR1 SGDLS, CDR2 YYNGEE. CDR3 length equals 14 residues. J lost 0 bases, V lost 4 bases, and 4 bases had no gene match. The TCR originated in a woman aged 25 to 39 in good health. The specimen was memory CD8+ T cells sorted from blood. The subset is: CD45RO+ cells pooled with CCR7-negative TemRA cells. This chain uses TRBV9 with TRBJ2-7; TRBD1 agrees at 7 bases. The CDR3 region has the DNA TGTGCCAGCAGCCCTACAGGGGTCTCCTACGAGCAGTACTTC. As protein: CASSPTGVSYEQYF. The full variable domain, in which reference TRBV9 and TRBJ2-7 provide the parts outside the CDR3, is DSGVTQTPKHLITATGQRVTLRCSPRSGDLSVYWYQQSLDQGLQFLIQYYNGEERAKGNILERFSAQQFPDLHSELNLSSLELGDSALYFCASSPTGVSYEQYFGPGTRLTVT.